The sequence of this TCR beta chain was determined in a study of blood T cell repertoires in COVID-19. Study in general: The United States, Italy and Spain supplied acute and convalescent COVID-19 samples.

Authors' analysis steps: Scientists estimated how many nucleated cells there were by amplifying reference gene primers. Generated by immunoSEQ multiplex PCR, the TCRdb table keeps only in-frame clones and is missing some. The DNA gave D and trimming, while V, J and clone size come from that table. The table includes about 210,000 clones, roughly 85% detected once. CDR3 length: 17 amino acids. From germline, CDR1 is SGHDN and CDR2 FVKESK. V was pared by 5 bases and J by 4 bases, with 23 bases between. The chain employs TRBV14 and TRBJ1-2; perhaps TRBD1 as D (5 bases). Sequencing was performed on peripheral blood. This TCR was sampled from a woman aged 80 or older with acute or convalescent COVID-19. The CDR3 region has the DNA TGTGCCAGCAGCAAGACACAGGCAAAATATAGTGGCTATGGCTACACCTTC. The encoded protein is CASSKTQAKYSGYGYTF.